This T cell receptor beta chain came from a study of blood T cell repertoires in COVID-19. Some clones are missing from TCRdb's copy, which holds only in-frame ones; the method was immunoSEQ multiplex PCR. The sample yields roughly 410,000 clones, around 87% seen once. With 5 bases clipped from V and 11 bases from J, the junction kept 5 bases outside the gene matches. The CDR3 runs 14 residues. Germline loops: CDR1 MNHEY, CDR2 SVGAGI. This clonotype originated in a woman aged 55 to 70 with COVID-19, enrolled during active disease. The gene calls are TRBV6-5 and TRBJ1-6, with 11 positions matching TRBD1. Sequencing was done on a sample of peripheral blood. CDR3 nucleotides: TGTGCCAGCAGTACCGGGACAGGGGGTCCACCCCTCCACTTT. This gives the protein CASSTGTGGPPLHF.